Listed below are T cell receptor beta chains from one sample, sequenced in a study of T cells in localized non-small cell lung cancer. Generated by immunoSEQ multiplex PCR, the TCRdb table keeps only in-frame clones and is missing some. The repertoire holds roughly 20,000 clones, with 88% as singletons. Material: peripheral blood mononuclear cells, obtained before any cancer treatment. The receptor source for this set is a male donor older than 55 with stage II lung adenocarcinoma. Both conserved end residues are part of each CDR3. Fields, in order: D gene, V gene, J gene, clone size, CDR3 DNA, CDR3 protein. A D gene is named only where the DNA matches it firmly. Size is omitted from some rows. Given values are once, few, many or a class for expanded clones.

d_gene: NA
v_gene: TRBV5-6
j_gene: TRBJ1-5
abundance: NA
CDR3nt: TGTGCCAGCAGCTTGGCAAATCAGCCCCAGCATTTT
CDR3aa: CASSLANQPQHF

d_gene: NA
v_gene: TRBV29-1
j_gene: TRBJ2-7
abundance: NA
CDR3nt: TGCAGCGTTGATTCAGCTTACGAGCAGTACTTC
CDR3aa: CSVDSAYEQYF

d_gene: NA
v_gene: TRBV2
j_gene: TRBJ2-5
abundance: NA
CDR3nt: TGTGCCAGCAGTGAGAGTTGGGGCCCCCAAGAGACCCAGTACTTC
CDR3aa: CASSESWGPQETQYF

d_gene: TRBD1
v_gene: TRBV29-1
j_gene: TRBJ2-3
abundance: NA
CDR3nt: TGCAGCGTACCCGGGACAGGGGGTGAAGATACGCAGTATTTT
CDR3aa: CSVPGTGGEDTQYF

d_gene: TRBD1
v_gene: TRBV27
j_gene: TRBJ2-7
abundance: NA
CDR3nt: TGTGCCAGCAGTTTTTCAGGGGGCGGGTACGAGCAGTACTTC
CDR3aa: CASSFSGGGYEQYF

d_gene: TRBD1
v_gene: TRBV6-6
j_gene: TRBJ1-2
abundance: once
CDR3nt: TGTGCCAGCAGTTTGGGACAGGGGGCCGGTGGCTACACCTTC
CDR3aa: CASSLGQGAGGYTF

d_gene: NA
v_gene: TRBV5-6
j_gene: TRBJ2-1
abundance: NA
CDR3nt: TGTGCCAGCAGCCCCCGGGCAACTTCCTACAATGAGCAGTTCTTC
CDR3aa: CASSPRATSYNEQFF

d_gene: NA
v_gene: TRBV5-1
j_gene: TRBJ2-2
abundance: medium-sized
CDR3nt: TGCGCCAGCAGCCCACGAGCGGGCTCCGGTGCCGGGGAGCTGTTTTTT
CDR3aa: CASSPRAGSGAGELFF

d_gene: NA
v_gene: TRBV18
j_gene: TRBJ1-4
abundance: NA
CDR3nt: TGTGCCAGCTCAGATACAGTTTCAGCAACTAATGAAAAACTGTTTTTT
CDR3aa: CASSDTVSATNEKLFF

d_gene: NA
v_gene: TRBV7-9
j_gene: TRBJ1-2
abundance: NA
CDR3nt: TGTGCCAGCAGCTTACCCCCGGTAGGGGACTTTAACTATGGCTACACCTTC
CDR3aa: CASSLPPVGDFNYGYTF

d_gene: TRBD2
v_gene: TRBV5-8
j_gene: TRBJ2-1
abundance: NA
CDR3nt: TGTGCCAGCAGCTCGAGTAGGACTAGCGGGAGATGGGGGTCCTACAATGAGCAGTTCTTC
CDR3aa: CASSSSRTSGRWGSYNEQFF

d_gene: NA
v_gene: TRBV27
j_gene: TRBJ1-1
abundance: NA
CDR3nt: TGTGCCAGCAGTTCCCAGATGAACACTGAAGCTTTCTTT
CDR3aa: CASSSQMNTEAFF

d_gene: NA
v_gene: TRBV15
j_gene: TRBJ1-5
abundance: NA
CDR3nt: TGTGCCACCAGCAGAGGGACGGCCCGTCAGCCCCAGCATTTT
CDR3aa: CATSRGTARQPQHF

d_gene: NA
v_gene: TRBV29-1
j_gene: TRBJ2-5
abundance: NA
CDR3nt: TGCAGCGTTGAATTGGGGGAGACCCAGTACTTC
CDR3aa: CSVELGETQYF

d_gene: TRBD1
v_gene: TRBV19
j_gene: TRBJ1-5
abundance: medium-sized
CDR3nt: TGTGCCAGTAGCCCTACTGGACAGGGCGCACAGCCCCAGCATTTT
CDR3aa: CASSPTGQGAQPQHF

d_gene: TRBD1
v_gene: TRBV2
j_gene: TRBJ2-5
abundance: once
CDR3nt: TGTGCCAGCAGTGAACGGACAGGGAAAGAGACCCAGTACTTC
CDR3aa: CASSERTGKETQYF

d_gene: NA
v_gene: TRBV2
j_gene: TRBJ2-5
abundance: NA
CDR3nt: TGTGCCAGCAACTGGGGAGGTAGGGAGACCCAGTACTTC
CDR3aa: CASNWGGRETQYF

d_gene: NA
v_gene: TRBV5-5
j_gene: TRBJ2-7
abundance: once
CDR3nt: TGTGCCAGCAGCTTGGAAGGGGACCCCCCTCTCGGGCAGTACTTC
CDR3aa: CASSLEGDPPLGQYF

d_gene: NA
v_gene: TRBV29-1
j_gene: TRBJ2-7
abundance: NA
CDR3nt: TGCAGCGGGGCGGAGAACTACTACGAGCAGTACTTC
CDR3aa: CSGAENYYEQYF

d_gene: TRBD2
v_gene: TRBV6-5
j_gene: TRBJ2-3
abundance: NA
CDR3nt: TGTGCCAGCAGTCGTAGCGGGAGGGAAACAGATACGCAGTATTTT
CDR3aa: CASSRSGRETDTQYF

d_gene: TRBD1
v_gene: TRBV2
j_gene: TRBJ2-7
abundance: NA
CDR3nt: TGTGCCAGCATGGAGGAGGGGACAGGTGTCCTGGAGCAGTACTTC
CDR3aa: CASMEEGTGVLEQYF

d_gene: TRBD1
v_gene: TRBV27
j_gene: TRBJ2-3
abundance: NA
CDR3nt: TGTGCCAGCAGTTTTACAGGGGCGACAGATACGCAGTATTTT
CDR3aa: CASSFTGATDTQYF

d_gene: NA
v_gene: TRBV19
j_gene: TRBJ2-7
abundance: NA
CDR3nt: TGTGCCAGTAGTCCGTCAGACAGTCTCTACGAGCAGTACTTC
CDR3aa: CASSPSDSLYEQYF

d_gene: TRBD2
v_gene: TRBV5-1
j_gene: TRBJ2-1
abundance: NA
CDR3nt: TGCGCCAGCAGCTTGTTGGGACTAGCGGCGACCTACAATGAGCAGTTCTTC
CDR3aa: CASSLLGLAATYNEQFF

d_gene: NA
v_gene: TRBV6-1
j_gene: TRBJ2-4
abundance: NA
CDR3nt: TGTGCCAGCGGGGTTGCTTCTGGGCTAAACATTCAGTACTTC
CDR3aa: CASGVASGLNIQYF

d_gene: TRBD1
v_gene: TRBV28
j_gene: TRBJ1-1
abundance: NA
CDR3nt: TGTGCCAGCAGTTTGTGGCAGGGGGGTACTGAAGCTTTCTTT
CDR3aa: CASSLWQGGTEAFF

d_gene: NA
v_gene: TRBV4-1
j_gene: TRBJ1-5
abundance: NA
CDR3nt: TGCGCCAGCAGCCAAGATAAGGGGTTCGGAAGCAATCAGCCCCAGCATTTT
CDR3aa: CASSQDKGFGSNQPQHF

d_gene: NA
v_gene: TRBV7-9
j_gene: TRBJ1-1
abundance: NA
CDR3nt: TGTGCCAGCAGCTTAGGGGATGGGAGCACTGAAGCTTTCTTT
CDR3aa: CASSLGDGSTEAFF

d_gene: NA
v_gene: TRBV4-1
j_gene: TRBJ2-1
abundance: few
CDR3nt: TGCGCCAGCAGCCAAGGAGGCGGACTTATCGGTGAGCAGTTCTTC
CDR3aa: CASSQGGGLIGEQFF

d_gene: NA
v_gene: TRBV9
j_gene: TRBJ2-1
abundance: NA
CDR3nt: TGTGCCAGCAGCGTAACGACTAATTACAATGAGCAGTTCTTC
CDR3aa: CASSVTTNYNEQFF

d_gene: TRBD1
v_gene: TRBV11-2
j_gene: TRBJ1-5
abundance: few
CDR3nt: TGTGCCAGCAGCTTCGGGACAGGGGTTCAGCCCCAGCATTTT
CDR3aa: CASSFGTGVQPQHF

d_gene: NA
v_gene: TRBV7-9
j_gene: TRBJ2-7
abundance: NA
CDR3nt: TGTGCCAGCAGCTTAGTGGGGACAACCTACGAGCAGTACTTC
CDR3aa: CASSLVGTTYEQYF

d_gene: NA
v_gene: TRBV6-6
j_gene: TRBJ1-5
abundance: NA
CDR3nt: TGTGCCAGCAGCTATGATAGCAATCAGCCCCAGCATTTT
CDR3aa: CASSYDSNQPQHF

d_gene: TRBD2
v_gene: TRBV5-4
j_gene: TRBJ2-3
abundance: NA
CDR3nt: TGTGCCAGCAGCTTAAAGGGGTCTAGCGGGAGATCTATCACAGATACGCAGTATTTT
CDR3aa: CASSLKGSSGRSITDTQYF

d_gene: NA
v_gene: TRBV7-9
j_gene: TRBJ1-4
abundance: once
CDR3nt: TGTGCCAGCAGCTTACCCTCGACAACTAATGAAAAACTGTTTTTT
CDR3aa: CASSLPSTTNEKLFF

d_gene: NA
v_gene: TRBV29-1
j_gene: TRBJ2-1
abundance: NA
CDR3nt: TGCAGCGTTGTCCCCTGGGCGTCTTACAATGAGCAGTTCTTC
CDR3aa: CSVVPWASYNEQFF

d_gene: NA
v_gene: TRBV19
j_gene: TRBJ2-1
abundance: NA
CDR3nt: TGTGCCAGTAGTATTAGGACTCGTGATTACAATGAGCAGTTCTTC
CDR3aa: CASSIRTRDYNEQFF

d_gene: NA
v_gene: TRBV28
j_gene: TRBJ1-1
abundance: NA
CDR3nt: TGTGCCAGCAGGTGGGACGGGGAAGCTTTCTTT
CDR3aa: CASRWDGEAFF

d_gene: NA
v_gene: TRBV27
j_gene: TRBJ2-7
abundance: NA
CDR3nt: TGTGCCAGCAGACCCCCTAATCTGCCCTACGAGCAGTACTTC
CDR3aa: CASRPPNLPYEQYF

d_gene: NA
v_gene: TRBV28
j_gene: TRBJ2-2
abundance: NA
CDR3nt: TGTGCCAGCAGTTTAGTCCTAGCGAACACCGGGGAGCTGTTTTTT
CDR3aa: CASSLVLANTGELFF

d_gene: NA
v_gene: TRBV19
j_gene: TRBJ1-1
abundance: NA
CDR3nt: TGTGCCAGTAGTCCTGGAGGATTAGCAACTGAAGCTTTCTTT
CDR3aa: CASSPGGLATEAFF

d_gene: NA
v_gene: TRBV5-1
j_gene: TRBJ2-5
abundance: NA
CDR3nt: TGCGCCAGCAGGCCGCGAATCCAAGAGACCCAGTACTTC
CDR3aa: CASRPRIQETQYF

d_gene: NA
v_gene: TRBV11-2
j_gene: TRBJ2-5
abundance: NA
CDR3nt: TGTGCCAGCAGCTTAGACGGACAGAAGCAAGAGACCCAGTACTTC
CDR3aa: CASSLDGQKQETQYF

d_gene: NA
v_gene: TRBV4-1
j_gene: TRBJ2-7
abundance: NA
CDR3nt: TGCGCCAGCAGCCAACCCGGTAGCTACGAGCAGTACTTC
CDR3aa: CASSQPGSYEQYF